This T cell receptor beta chain was recorded in a study of OX40 agonist ivuxolimab in advanced cancers. Whole-study findings and limits: Expanded clones tended on average to be more numerous among CD8+ T cells than CD4+.

Points on this clone: Its antigen is undetermined.

Measured with immunoSEQ multiplex PCR; TCRdb has only the in-frame clones, and not every one. Seen here are around 45,000 clones, about nine tenths observed once, and the top ten hold less than 8%. The CDR3 totals 15 residues. Germline lookup yields CDR1 SGHAT and CDR2 FQNNGV. Trimming pared 5 bases from V and 5 bases from J, leaving 18 bases between. The chain carries TRBV11-2 and TRBJ1-1; D unresolved. The source of this sequence is an adult with an advanced solid tumor such as melanoma, head and neck, liver or kidney cancer. Sequencing used CD4+ or CD8+ T cells sorted from blood, obtained in a trial of the OX40 agonist ivuxolimab. CDR3 residues: CASSAARNLRTEAFF. The DNA for the CDR3 is TGTGCCAGCAGCGCGGCGCGGAACCTTCGGACTGAAGCTTTCTTT.